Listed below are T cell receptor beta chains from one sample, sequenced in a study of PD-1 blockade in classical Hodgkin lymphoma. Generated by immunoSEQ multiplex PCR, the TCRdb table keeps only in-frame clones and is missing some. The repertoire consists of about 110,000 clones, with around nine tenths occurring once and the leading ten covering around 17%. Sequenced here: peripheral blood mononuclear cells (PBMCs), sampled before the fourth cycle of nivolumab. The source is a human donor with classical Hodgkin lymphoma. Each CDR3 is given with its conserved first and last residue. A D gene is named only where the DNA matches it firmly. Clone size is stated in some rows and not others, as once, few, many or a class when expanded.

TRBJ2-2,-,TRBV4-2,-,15,TGTGCCAGCAGCCAAGTCCAGGGCGGGACCGGGGAGCTGTTTTTT,CASSQVQGGTGELFF
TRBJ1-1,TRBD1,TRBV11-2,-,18,TGTGCCAGCAGCTCATATCGAGGACAGGCGCCCCCGGGCACTGAAGCTTTCTTT,CASSSYRGQAPPGTEAFF
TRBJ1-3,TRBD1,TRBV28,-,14,TGTGCCAGTGGACAGGGGGCTTCTGGAAACACCATATATTTT,CASGQGASGNTIYF
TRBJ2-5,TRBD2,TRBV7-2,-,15,TGTGCCAGCAGCCAGGTCCGACAGCGGGGAGAGACCCAGTACTTC,CASSQVRQRGETQYF
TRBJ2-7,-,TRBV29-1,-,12,TGCAGCGTCGTTGACTCCGCCTACGAGCAGTACTTC,CSVVDSAYEQYF
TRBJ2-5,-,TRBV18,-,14,TGTGCCAGCTCGGAAGACAGGTCTACAGAGACCCAGTACTTC,CASSEDRSTETQYF
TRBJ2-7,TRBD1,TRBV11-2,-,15,TGTGCCAGCAGCCCTCAGTCGGGACAGGGTTACGAGCAGTACTTC,CASSPQSGQGYEQYF
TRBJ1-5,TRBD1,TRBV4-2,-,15,TGTGCCAGCAGCCAAACCGACAGGGGTTTTCAGCCCCAGCATTTT,CASSQTDRGFQPQHF
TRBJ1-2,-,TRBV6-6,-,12,TGTGCCAGCAGTACCCCGGGCGGGGGGGATGAGTTC,CASSTPGGGDEF
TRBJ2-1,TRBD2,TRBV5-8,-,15,TGTGCCAGCAGCTTGGGGACTAGCGGATACAATGAGCAGTTCTTC,CASSLGTSGYNEQFF
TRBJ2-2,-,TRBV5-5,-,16,TGTGCCAGCAGCTTGGACAGCCCCGCGAACACCGGGGAGCTGTTTTTT,CASSLDSPANTGELFF
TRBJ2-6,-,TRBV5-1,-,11,TGCGCCAGCAGCTACGACTCACTCCTGACTTTC,CASSYDSLLTF
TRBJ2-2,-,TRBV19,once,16,TGTGCCAGTACCGATACCTGGACTCCCAACACCGGGGAGCTGTTTTTT,CASTDTWTPNTGELFF
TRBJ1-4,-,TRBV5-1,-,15,TGCGCCAGCAGCATCTTGGGCAGATTGAATGAAAAACTGTTTTTT,CASSILGRLNEKLFF
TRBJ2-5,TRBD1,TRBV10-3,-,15,TGTGCCATCAGTGAACCGACAGGGGTAGGCGAGACCCAGTACTTC,CAISEPTGVGETQYF
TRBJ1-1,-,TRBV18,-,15,TGTGCCAGCTCCCAGGCGGGGGGATTGATCACTGAAGCTTTCTTT,CASSQAGGLITEAFF
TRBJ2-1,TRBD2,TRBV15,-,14,TGTGCCACCAGCAGAGTACCTAGCGGGACCCCGCAGTTCTTC,CATSRVPSGTPQFF
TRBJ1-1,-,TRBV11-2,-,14,TGTGCCAGCAGCTTTCCGTTGGAGAACACTGAAGCTTTCTTT,CASSFPLENTEAFF
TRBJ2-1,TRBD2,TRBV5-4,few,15,TGTGCCAGCAGCCCGACTAGCGGGATTGGAAGGGAGCAGTTCTTC,CASSPTSGIGREQFF
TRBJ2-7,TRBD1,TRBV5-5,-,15,TGTGCCAGCAGCCCCGGGACAGGTGCCCATCTCGAGCAGTACTTC,CASSPGTGAHLEQYF
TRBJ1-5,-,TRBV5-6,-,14,TGTGCCAGCAGCCGGACAGTTAGCAATCAGCCCCAGCATTTT,CASSRTVSNQPQHF
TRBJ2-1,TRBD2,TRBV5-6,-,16,TGTGCCAGCAGCTTGGATCGCGGGAGGACCTACAATGAGCAGTTCTTC,CASSLDRGRTYNEQFF
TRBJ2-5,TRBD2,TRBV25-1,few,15,TGTGCCAGCAGTGAACCCACTAGCGGTCAAGAGACCCAGTACTTC,CASSEPTSGQETQYF
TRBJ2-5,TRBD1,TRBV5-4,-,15,TGTGCCAGCAGCTTTCCCCTAGGGGGCAGCGAGACCCAGTACTTC,CASSFPLGGSETQYF
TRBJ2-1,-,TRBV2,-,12,TGTGCCAGCGGCGGAGAGTACAATGAGCAGTTCTTC,CASGGEYNEQFF
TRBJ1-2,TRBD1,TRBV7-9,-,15,TGTGCCAGCAGTACTACAGGGGGGGGGCCGGATGGCTACACCTTC,CASSTTGGGPDGYTF
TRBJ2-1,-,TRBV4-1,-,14,TGCGCCAGCAGCCAGGGAGTGGGTGGGGATGAGCAGTTCTTC,CASSQGVGGDEQFF
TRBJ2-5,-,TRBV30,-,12,TGTGCCTGCATTACGGACGGTGAGACCCAGTACTTC,CACITDGETQYF
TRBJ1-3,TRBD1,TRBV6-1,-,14,TGTGCCAGCAGTGACAGGGGGTTAAGGAACACCATATATTTT,CASSDRGLRNTIYF
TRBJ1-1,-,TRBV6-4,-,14,TGTGCCAGCAGTGCCGCCGGACGTACAAGGGAAGCTTTCTTT,CASSAAGRTREAFF
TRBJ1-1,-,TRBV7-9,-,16,TGTGCCAGCAGCTTAGTGGGGGGCCTGGAGAACACTGAAGCTTTCTTT,CASSLVGGLENTEAFF
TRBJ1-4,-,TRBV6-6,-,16,TGTGCCAGCAGTTCCGGTTGGGGCAGGTTTAATGAAAAACTGTTTTTT,CASSSGWGRFNEKLFF
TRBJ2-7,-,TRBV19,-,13,TGTGCCAGTAGTATCCAAAGGGATGGCGAGCAGTACTTC,CASSIQRDGEQYF
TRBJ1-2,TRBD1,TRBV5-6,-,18,TGTGCCAGCAGCTTGTCTCCCGGGACAGGGGGAGGTAACTATGGCTACACCTTC,CASSLSPGTGGGNYGYTF
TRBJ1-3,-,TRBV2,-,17,TGTGCCAGCACCCTAAATTGGGGCCTTAGCTCTGGAAACACCATATATTTT,CASTLNWGLSSGNTIYF
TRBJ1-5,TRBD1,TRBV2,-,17,TGTGCCAGCAGTGTACCGGGACAGAGTTATAGCAATCAGCCCCAGCATTTT,CASSVPGQSYSNQPQHF
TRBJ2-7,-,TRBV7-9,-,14,TGTGCCAGCAGCCCTGAGGGAGGTTTTGCCGAGCAGTACTTC,CASSPEGGFAEQYF
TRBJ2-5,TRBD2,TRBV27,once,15,TGTGCCAGCAGTTCTAGCGGGAGGAGACAAGAGACCCAGTACTTC,CASSSSGRRQETQYF
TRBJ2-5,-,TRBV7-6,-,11,TGTGCCAGCACCAGCCAAGAGACCCAGTACTTC,CASTSQETQYF
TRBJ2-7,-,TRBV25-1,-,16,TGTGCCGGCAGTGCCCGGGGCCTAACCAGCTCCTACGAGCAGTACTTC,CAGSARGLTSSYEQYF
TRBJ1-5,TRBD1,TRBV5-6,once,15,TGTGCCAGCAGCTTGGGAGGACAGGGGACCCTGACCCAGCATTTT,CASSLGGQGTLTQHF
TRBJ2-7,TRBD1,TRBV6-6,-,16,TGTGCCAGCAGTTACTCGTGGGACAGGGGTAACTACGAGCAGTACTTC,CASSYSWDRGNYEQYF
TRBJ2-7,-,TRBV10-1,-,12,TGCGCCAGCAGTGAAACGCTCCGCGAGCAGTACTTC,CASSETLREQYF
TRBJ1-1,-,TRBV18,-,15,TGTGCCAGCAAAATGGCAAAACAGGGGAACACTGAAGCTTTCTTT,CASKMAKQGNTEAFF
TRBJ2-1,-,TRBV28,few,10,TGTGCCAGCAGTTTAAATGAGCAGTTCTTC,CASSLNEQFF
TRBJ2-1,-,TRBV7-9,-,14,TGTGCCAGCAGCCTCATGGGGGTAGTCACTGAGCAGTTCTTC,CASSLMGVVTEQFF
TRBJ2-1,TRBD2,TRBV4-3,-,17,TGCGCCAGCAGCCAAGATTCGGGACTAGCGGGAGGAGGTGAGCAGTTCTTC,CASSQDSGLAGGGEQFF
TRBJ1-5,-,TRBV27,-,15,TGTGCCAGCGCTACTAAGGCAGGGTATAATCAGCCCCAGCATTTT,CASATKAGYNQPQHF
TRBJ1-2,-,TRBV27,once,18,TGTGCCAGCAGTCGAACCCAAGATTGGGGGTCTAGGGCAAACGGCTACACCTTC,CASSRTQDWGSRANGYTF
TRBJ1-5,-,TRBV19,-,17,TGTGCCAGTAGCCAAACGACAGCCATCAATAGCAATCAGCCCCAGCATTTT,CASSQTTAINSNQPQHF
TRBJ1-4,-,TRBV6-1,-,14,TGTGCCAGCAGTGAATGGGGCAGGTTTGAAAAACTGTTTTTT,CASSEWGRFEKLFF
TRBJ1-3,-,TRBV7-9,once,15,TGTGCCAGCGGAAGACCCGGTAGTTCTGGAAACACCATATATTTT,CASGRPGSSGNTIYF
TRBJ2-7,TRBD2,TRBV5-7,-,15,TGTGCCAGCAGCTTGGGGACTAGCGGGGGTGACGAGCAGTACTTC,CASSLGTSGGDEQYF
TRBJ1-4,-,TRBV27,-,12,TGTGCCAGCAGTTTATCTGGTGAAAAACTGTTTTTT,CASSLSGEKLFF
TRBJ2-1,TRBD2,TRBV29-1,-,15,TGCAGCGTAAAGCAAAGACTAGCGGACTACAATGAGCAGTTCTTC,CSVKQRLADYNEQFF